One sample yielded the 18 T cell receptor beta chains listed below, sequenced in a study of T cell repertoires in cytomegalovirus infection. A single record per CDR3 protein comes from TCRdb applying MiXCR to the reads. The profile shows about 160,000 distinct CDR3 sequences, about 20% of them singletons. No antigen has been identified for these receptors. This material consisted of CD8+ T cells from cultured PBMCs, taken from culture after CMV antigen stimulation. All receptors derive from a human donor in good health (CMV status not recorded). Some clones in this sample may be carry-over from other donors' samples.

This clonotype was counted only a few times. The chain uses TRBV4-1 and TRBJ2-1; TRBD2 matches at 7 bases. The CDR3 is made up of 14 amino acids. V gave up 8 bases and J gave up 4 bases; unmatched junction bases: 8. The V gene's germline CDR1 is MGHRA and CDR2 YSYEKL. Here the CDR3 reads CASGLGGVYNEQFF. The CDR3 DNA is TGCGCCAGCGGGCTTGGGGGGGTTTACAATGAGCAGTTCTTC.

This clonotype came up once. The gene calls are TRBV7-6 and TRBJ1-1, with a weak D call TRBD1 (5 bases). V was trimmed by 1 base and J by 3 bases, leaving 9 bases between them. Germline assignment: CDR1 SGHVS and CDR2 FNYEAQ. The CDR3 length is 14 residues. CDR3 loop: CASSLVSGDTEAFF. The CDR3 DNA follows: TGTGCCAGCAGCTTAGTTTCGGGGGACACTGAAGCTTTCTTT.

This clonotype was counted a few times. This chain connects TRBV13 to TRBJ2-3; 8 bases map to TRBD2. V lost 5 bases, J lost 1 base, and 8 bases stayed unmatched. Germline assignment: CDR1 PRHDT and CDR2 FYEKMQ (reference sequence). The CDR3 runs 16 residues. In nucleotides, the CDR3 is TGTGCCAGCAGCAGCAGCGGGGGCCCTCGCACAGATACGCAGTATTTT. This translates into CASSSSGGPRTDTQYF.

This clonotype was detected a few times. V gene TRBV11-2 combines with J gene TRBJ1-5; 8 nucleotides line up with TRBD1. V lost 6 bases, J lost 3 bases, and 7 bases stayed unmatched. This CDR3 is 15 amino acids long. The germline CDR1 and CDR2 sequences are SGHAT and FQNNGV. CDR3 sequence reads: CASSLQGGYNQPQHF. Written as DNA, the CDR3 is TGTGCCAGCAGTTTACAGGGGGGATACAATCAGCCCCAGCATTTT.

The sample holds a few counts of this clonotype. The chain is built from TRBV28 and TRBJ1-1; D not certain. CDR3 length: 13 residues. Germline V gene sequence: CDR1 MDHEN, CDR2 SYDVKM. The V end lost 2 bases, the J end lost 2 bases, and 6 bases lay between the germline ends. CDR3 in DNA: TGTGCCAGCAGTTTAGACGACAACACTGAAGCTTTCTTT. It codes for CASSLDDNTEAFF.

This clonotype has a handful of counts. This chain uses TRBV24-1 with TRBJ2-3, with TRBD1 identical over 9 bases. There are 16 residues in the CDR3. Germline V CDR1 and CDR2: KGHDR, SFDVKD. V was pared by 3 bases and J by 5 bases, with 8 bases of the junction left unmatched. DNA of the CDR3: TGTGCCACCAGTGATACTACAGGGGGCGTCGAAGATACGCAGTATTTT. Its protein product is CATSDTTGGVEDTQYF.

CDR3 sequence (DNA): TGTGCCAGCAGCTTTTCGGGACAGTACCAAGAGACCCAGTACTTC. Its translation is CASSFSGQYQETQYF. V usage is TRBV7-3 and J usage is TRBJ2-5; TRBD1 matches at 7 bases. Germline V gene lookup returns CDR1 SGHTA and CDR2 FQGTGA. J gave up 0 bases and V 3 bases, and 4 bases lay outside the gene matches. The CDR3 runs 15 residues. The variable domain in full, completed from reference TRBV7-3 and TRBJ2-5, reads GAGVSQTPSNKVTEKGKYVELRCDPISGHTALYWYRQSLGQGPEFLIYFQGTGAADDSGLPNDRFFAVRPEGSVSTLKIQRTERGDSAVYLCASSFSGQYQETQYFGPGTRLLVL.

The rearrangement links TRBV7-8 to TRBJ2-1, with a possible D match to TRBD1 (6 bases). Per germline, CDR1 SGHVS and CDR2 FQNEAQ. V gave up 1 base and J gave up 3 bases, with 7 bases separating them. The CDR3 contains 14 residues. The CDR3 DNA reads TGTGCCAGCAGCTTAGGGGGGCGCTACAATGAGCAGTTCTTC. This codes for CASSLGGRYNEQFF.

Only a few counts were recorded for this clonotype. The chain uses TRBV2 and TRBJ1-2; maybe TRBD1 (6 bases). Trimming removed 6 bases from V and 6 bases from J, with 20 bases in between. CDR3 length: 15 residues. Germline CDR1 is SNHLY and CDR2 is FYNNEI. CDR3 amino acids: CASRVRTAGGHGYTF. The CDR3 DNA follows: TGTGCCAGCAGGGTTAGGACAGCAGGAGGCCATGGCTACACCTTC.

This clonotype turned up a few times. The J gene is TRBJ1-2, the V gene TRBV7-2; possible D gene TRBD1, 5 bases. CDR1 SGHTA and CDR2 FQGNSA come from the germline V gene. The CDR3 has 15 residues. The V end was cut by 3 bases, the J end by 2 bases, with 13 bases between. The CDR3 protein is CASSFQGRGNYGYTF. The DNA for the CDR3 is TGTGCCAGCAGCTTTCAGGGCCGGGGGAACTATGGCTACACCTTC. Looking up the rest from reference TRBV7-2 and TRBJ1-2 gives the full variable domain: GAGVSQSPSNKVTEKGKDVELRCDPISGHTALYWYRQSLGQGLEFLIYFQGNSAPDKSGLPSDRFSAERTGGSVSTLTIQRTQQEDSAVYLCASSFQGRGNYGYTFGSGTRLTVV.

The V call is TRBV7-6, the J call TRBJ2-3; 7 nucleotides align to TRBD1. The V gene end was trimmed by 2 bases and the J gene end by 11 bases; junction bases not matched to a gene: 16. The CDR3 consists of 16 residues. In germline, CDR1 is SGHVS, CDR2 FNYEAQ. CDR3: CASSLRTGASPRGQYF. CDR3 sequence (DNA): TGTGCCAGCAGCTTACGGACAGGTGCCTCTCCAAGGGGGCAGTATTTT.

This rearrangement joins TRBV2 to TRBJ1-5; no clear D. The CDR3 covers 14 residues. Trimming pared 3 bases from V and 4 bases from J, leaving 10 bases between. Germline-derived CDR1 and CDR2 are SNHLY and FYNNEI. The CDR3 sequence: CASSDVRRNQPQHF. In DNA, the CDR3 is TGTGCCAGCAGTGACGTCAGAAGGAATCAGCCCCAGCATTTT.

The chain uses TRBV27 and TRBJ1-2; D perhaps matches TRBD1 (5 bases). This CDR3 comprises 13 residues. Germline assignment: CDR1 MNHEY and CDR2 SMNVEV (reference sequence). V shed 10 bases and J shed 3 bases, with 15 bases lying between them. For the CDR3, the DNA is TGTGCCACTTCCCGGGACCCTTACTATGGCTACACCTTC. Amino acids: CATSRDPYYGYTF.

The V gene is TRBV7-9, the J gene TRBJ2-6; D remains ambiguous. V lost 1 base and J 0 bases, leaving 7 bases between the germline ends. This CDR3 has 16 amino acids. Germline assignment: CDR1 SEHNR and CDR2 FQNEAQ (reference sequence). The DNA for the CDR3 is TGTGCCAGCAGCTTAGGCCCAAGCTCTGGGGCCAACGTCCTGACTTTC. Its translation: CASSLGPSSGANVLTF.

V gene TRBV5-6 combines with J gene TRBJ2-1; D remains ambiguous. The germline V gene encodes CDR1 SGHDT and CDR2 YYEEEE. This CDR3 is 13 amino acids long. Trimming removed 0 bases at V and 8 bases at J, with 9 bases between. The chain's CDR3 is CASSLEGIHEQFF. CDR3 nucleotide sequence: TGTGCCAGCAGCTTGGAAGGGATCCATGAGCAGTTCTTC.

The chain uses TRBV9 and TRBJ2-3, with 8 nucleotides matching TRBD1. The length of the CDR3 is 15 residues. Losses at the gene ends were 6 bases for V and 3 bases for J; bases not matched to a gene: 9. From germline, CDR1 is SGDLS and CDR2 YYNGEE. The DNA for the CDR3 is TGTGCCAGCACCCGACAGGGGATGAAGACAGATACGCAGTATTTT. Translating gives CASTRQGMKTDTQYF.

In its sample, this clonotype was seen a few times. The chain uses TRBV29-1 and TRBJ2-1, with D possibly matching TRBD1 (5 bases). Germline V gives CDR1 SQVTM, CDR2 ANQGSEA. CDR3 size: 13 residues. The V end lost 8 bases, the J end lost 4 bases, and 15 bases lay between the germline ends. CDR3 loop: CSLGVVSYNEQFF. The CDR3 coding sequence is TGCAGCTTAGGGGTAGTTAGTTACAATGAGCAGTTCTTC.

This chain uses TRBV6-2 or TRBV6-3 with TRBJ1-3; perhaps TRBD1 as D (6 bases). This CDR3 has 15 amino acids. The V gene's germline CDR1 is MNHEY and CDR2 SVGEGT. Trimming took 9 bases from V and 0 from J, leaving 15 bases between them. For the CDR3, the DNA is TGTGCCAGTCGATATCGGGACATCTCTGGAAACACCATATATTTT. Protein sequence: CASRYRDISGNTIYF.